Below, one T cell receptor (beta chain) is given with its context. Its antigen is unknown. The data originate from a study of healthy donors' naive CD4 and CD8 T cells. Overall study: For TCR alpha, new primers spanned all functional IMGT alpha genes.

Starting from 500 ng of total RNA, TCR libraries were made with linear amplification. TCRdb called the reads again in MiXCR, with one record for every CDR3 protein. The sample lists approximately 180,000 distinct CDR3 sequences, around three quarters occurring once. General study findings and limits: Positive CDR3 charge linked to CD4+ cells, negative to CD8+ cells. Naive CD4+ and CD8+ cells reportedly differed in usage of most V and J genes.

Sequenced sample: naive CD4+ and CD8+ T cells sorted from blood, pooled from several donors. This TCR came from a pool of human donors in good health; the sample pools cells from several healthy donors.

CDR3 sequence (DNA): TGCAGCGCGACCGGGACAGGCTACGACCTTCACTCCTACGAGCAGTACTTC. Amino acids: CSATGTGYDLHSYEQYF. The rearrangement joins TRBV29-1 to TRBJ2-7, with 8 bases aligning to TRBD1. Germline V gene sequence: CDR1 SQVTM, CDR2 ANQGSEA. V shed 7 bases, J shed 0 bases, and the junction held 17 bases outside the gene matches. The CDR3 loop spans 17 amino acids.